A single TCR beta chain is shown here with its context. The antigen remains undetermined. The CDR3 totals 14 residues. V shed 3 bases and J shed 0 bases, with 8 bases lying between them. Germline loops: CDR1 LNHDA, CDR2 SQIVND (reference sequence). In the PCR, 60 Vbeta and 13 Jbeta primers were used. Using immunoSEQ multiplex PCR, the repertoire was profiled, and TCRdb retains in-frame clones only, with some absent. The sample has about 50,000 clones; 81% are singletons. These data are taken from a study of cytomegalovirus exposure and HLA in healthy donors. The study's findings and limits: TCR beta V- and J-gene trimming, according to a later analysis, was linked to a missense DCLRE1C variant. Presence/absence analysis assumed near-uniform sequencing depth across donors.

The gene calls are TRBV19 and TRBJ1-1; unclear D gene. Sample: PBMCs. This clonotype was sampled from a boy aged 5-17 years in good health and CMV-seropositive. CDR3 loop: CASSISGMNTEAFF. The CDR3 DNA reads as TGTGCCAGTAGTATTTCGGGGATGAACACTGAAGCTTTCTTT.